Shown below are 27 T cell receptor beta chains from a single sample sequenced in a study of T cells in Graves' hyperthyroidism and ophthalmopathy (dated by TCRdb to 2018 to 2020). Library preparation used multiplex PCR. TCRdb names Illumina HiSeq 2000 as the instrument used. The TCR beta CDR3 regions were amplified from RNA transcripts. A first-round RT-PCR of the TCR CDR3 used the HTBI primer set with the Qiagen OneStep RT-PCR kit. The public sequencing data were trimmed at Q25 with fastp and processed into clonotypes with MiXCR by TCRdb, which kept only in-frame beta chains. A single entry per CDR3 protein holds the most common genes and DNA from its merged rows. In this sample the table shows around 350,000 distinct CDR3 sequences, approximately 13% of which occur a single time. Together, the top ten hold about 9.1% of the sample. Sequencing was performed on blood. Every receptor here comes from a woman in her late teens or twenties with Graves' hyperthyroidism.

This clonotype appeared many times. The chain uses TRBV6-1 and TRBJ2-5; D not resolved. The V end was cut by 1 base, the J end by 4 bases, with 16 bases between. CDR3 length equals 16 residues. Germline CDR1 and CDR2: MNHNS and SASEGT. CDR3 sequence: CASSEGTVDGRETQYF. In DNA form, the CDR3 reads TGTGCCAGCAGTGAAGGAACGGTGGATGGAAGAGAGACCCAGTACTTC.

This clonotype was counted at least ten times. The rearrangement links TRBV20-1 to TRBJ1-2; perhaps TRBD1 as D (6 bases). This CDR3 region has 14 residues. V was trimmed by 2 bases and J by 1 base, leaving 11 bases between them. Germline CDR1 reads DFQATT; CDR2 reads SNEGSKA (reference sequence). The CDR3 bases are TGCAGTGCTAGATATACAGGGTTTAACTATGGCTACACCTTC. This codes for CSARYTGFNYGYTF.

This clonotype has just a few counts. This sequence joins TRBV6-9 and TRBJ1-1; D ambiguous. Germline V gene lookup returns CDR1 MNHGY and CDR2 SVAAGI. V was cut by 4 bases and J by 3 bases, with 15 bases left in between. CDR3 length: 15 amino acids. The DNA for the CDR3 is TGTGCCAGCAGTTCGACTGATATAGGGCACACTGAAGCTTTCTTT. Translated, it gives CASSSTDIGHTEAFF.

The chain carries TRBV19 and TRBJ1-1; D remains unclear. This CDR3 is 13 amino acids long. Trimming took off 3 bases at V and 0 bases at J, with 5 bases between the two ends. The germline V gene has CDR1 LNHDA and CDR2 SQIVND (reference sequence). This chain's CDR3 is CASSIHLNTEAFF. For the CDR3, the DNA is TGTGCCAGTAGTATCCACCTGAACACTGAAGCTTTCTTT. Full variable domain (missing parts from reference TRBV19 and TRBJ1-1): DGGITQSPKYLFRKEGQNVTLSCEQNLNHDAMYWYRQDPGQGLRLIYYSQIVNDFQKGDIAEGYSVSREKKESFPLTVTSAQKNPTAFYLCASSIHLNTEAFFGQGTRLTVV.

In its sample, this clonotype was seen many times. The chain couples TRBV27 to TRBJ2-7; a possible D gene is TRBD2 (5 bases). The CDR3 covers 13 residues. The germline CDR1 and CDR2 sequences are MNHEY and SMNVEV (reference sequence). The V end lost 5 bases, the J end lost 1 base, and 9 bases lay between the germline ends. This chain's CDR3 is CASSPGLSYEQYF. CDR3 DNA: TGTGCCAGCAGTCCGGGATTATCCTACGAGCAGTACTTC.

This clonotype has only a few counts. This rearrangement joins TRBV5-6 to TRBJ2-7; 10 bases line up with TRBD2. The trim removed 1 base at V and 1 base at J, leaving 11 bases unmatched. The CDR3 spans 18 residues. CDR1 and CDR2 (germline): SGHDT, YYEEEE. In DNA, the CDR3 is TGTGCCAGCAGCTTGCCCCGGGTAGCGGGAGGATTTTCCTACGAGCAGTACTTC. Its translation is CASSLPRVAGGFSYEQYF.

The table lists this clonotype with a few counts. CDR3 sequence reads: CAWRDSGGIGNSPLHF. DNA for the CDR3: TGTGCCTGGAGAGACTCAGGGGGGATCGGGAATTCACCCCTCCACTTT. V is TRBV30 and J is TRBJ1-6; TRBD1 aligns across 7 bases. This CDR3 has 16 residues. The V segment lost 3 bases and the J segment 7 bases; nucleotides outside the gene matches: 12. CDR1 and CDR2 from the germline V gene are GTSNPN and SVGIG (reference sequence).

The chain carries TRBV4-1 and TRBJ2-2; D ambiguous. The CDR3 has 13 amino acids. Trimming took 7 bases from V and 6 from J, leaving 12 bases between them. Germline CDR1 is MGHRA and CDR2 is YSYEKL. The chain's CDR3 is CASTEAKSGELFF. DNA for the CDR3: TGCGCCAGCACTGAGGCCAAATCCGGGGAGCTGTTTTTT.

This clonotype was counted many times. This chain joins TRBV7-6 and TRBJ1-3; D remains ambiguous. The CDR3 totals 13 residues. From germline, CDR1 is SGHVS and CDR2 FNYEAQ. Trimming took off 5 bases at V and 4 bases at J, with 9 bases between the two ends. The CDR3 region is CASSVMGGNTIYF. The CDR3 nucleotides are TGTGCCAGCAGCGTTATGGGGGGAAACACCATATATTTT. Using reference TRBV7-6 and TRBJ1-3 for the parts outside the CDR3, the full variable domain is GAGVSQSPRYKVTKRGQDVALRCDPISGHVSLYWYRQALGQGPEFLTYFNYEAQQDKSGLPNDRFSAERPEGSISTLTIQRTEQRDSAMYRCASSVMGGNTIYFGEGSWLTVV.

This clonotype appeared many times. The junction does not match germline at one end; this may be a read error. The chain uses TRBV18 and TRBJ1-6, with a tentative D call TRBD1 (5 bases). Germline V CDR1 and CDR2: KGHSH, LQKENI. The length of the CDR3 is 13 residues. The CDR3, as DNA: TGTGCCAGCTCACCACTCAGGGATTCATCCCTCCACTTT. Translation: CASSPLRDSSLHF. The full variable domain, in which reference TRBV18 and TRBJ1-6 provide the parts outside the CDR3, is NAGVMQNPRHLVRRRGQEARLRCSPMKGHSHVYWYRQLPEEGLKFMVYLQKENIIDESGMPKERFSAEFPKEGPSILRIQQVVRGDSAAYFCASSPLRDSSLHFGNGTRLTVT.

This clonotype was detected ten times or more. The chain uses TRBV12-3 or TRBV12-4 and TRBJ1-4; possibly TRBD1 for D (5 bases). CDR3 length: 17 residues. V shed 5 bases and J shed 5 bases, with 21 bases lying between them. This chain's CDR3 is CASSPGEAEGKNEKLFF. In nucleotides, the CDR3 is TGTGCCAGCAGTCCCGGGGAGGCGGAGGGGAAGAATGAAAAACTGTTTTTT.

This clonotype showed up just a few times. This may arise from a read error, as a much more abundant clone is one base away. CDR3 sequence: CASSLAGREGYEQYF. The CDR3 bases are TGCGCCAGCAGCTTGGCGGGGCGGGAGGGCTATGAGCAGTACTTC. The chain carries TRBV5-1 and TRBJ2-7; TRBD2 agrees at 9 bases. The V gene end was trimmed by 0 bases and the J gene end by 7 bases; junction bases not matched to a gene: 8. Germline assignment: CDR1 SGHRS and CDR2 YFSETQ. This CDR3 is 15 amino acids long.

This clonotype was recorded at least ten times. This rearrangement joins TRBV24-1 to TRBJ1-2; 7 bases align to TRBD1. The germline gives CDR1 KGHDR, CDR2 SFDVKD. The V segment lost 4 bases and the J segment 6 bases; nucleotides outside the gene matches: 13. CDR3 length: 16 amino acids. The CDR3 loop is CATSEASTGVPHGYTF. The CDR3, as DNA: TGTGCCACCAGTGAAGCGTCTACAGGGGTCCCCCATGGCTACACCTTC.

This clonotype was seen repeatedly, ten times or more. The V gene is TRBV7-8, the J gene TRBJ2-3; possibly TRBD2 for D (5 bases). Trimming stripped 3 bases from V and 3 bases from J, with 7 bases between. Germline lookup yields CDR1 SGHVS and CDR2 FQNEAQ. The CDR3 loop spans 13 amino acids. The CDR3 loop reads CASSFSATDTQYF. The CDR3 nucleotides read TGTGCCAGCAGCTTTAGCGCGACAGATACGCAGTATTTT.

A few counts support this clonotype. This rearrangement joins TRBV3-1 to TRBJ2-7; TRBD2 matches 10 bases. The CDR3 has 16 residues. V trimming: 1 base; J trimming: 6 bases; junction bases outside the gene matches: 9. Germline-derived CDR1 and CDR2 are LGHDT and YNNKEL (reference sequence). As DNA, the CDR3 is TGTGCCAGCAGCCAAGCTTCCCTAGCGGGGGACGGCGAGCAGTACTTC. Translation: CASSQASLAGDGEQYF.

This clonotype has a count of ten or more. The V call is TRBV12-3 or TRBV12-4, the J call TRBJ2-3; 12 bases match TRBD2. V dropped 5 bases and J dropped 0; count of bases not matched to a gene: 3. The CDR3 consists of 16 residues. The CDR3 protein is CASSVLAGGSTDTQYF. The CDR3 DNA reads TGTGCCAGCAGTGTTCTAGCGGGGGGGAGCACAGATACGCAGTATTTT.

On this clonotype itself: Possible read error: a much larger clone is one base away. The conserved final phenylalanine or tryptophan is absent from the CDR3, which likely points to a read error. The V gene is TRBV5-1, the J gene TRBJ1-1, with 11 bases identical to TRBD1. CDR1 is SGHRS, CDR2 YFSETQ, per germline. There are 14 residues in the CDR3. J lost 6 bases, V lost 7 bases, and 8 bases had no gene match. CDR3 region: CASPPDRGLAEAFL. The DNA for the CDR3 is TGCGCCAGCCCCCCGGACAGGGGGCTCGCTGAAGCTTTCCTT.

The CDR3 DNA follows: TGTGCCAGCAGCTTATTAGTCCGCAGGAGACTTAGATCGAACACTGAAGCTTTCTTT. This encodes CASSLLVRRRLRSNTEAFF. V gene TRBV7-9 combines with J gene TRBJ1-1; no definite D call. Germline CDR1 reads SEHNR; CDR2 reads FQNEAQ (reference sequence). This CDR3 comprises 19 residues. The V end lost 2 bases, the J end lost 1 base, and 23 bases lay between the germline ends.

This clonotype came up many times. V usage is TRBV13 and J usage is TRBJ1-1; D unresolved. The V and J ends lost 7 bases and 0 bases respectively, with 15 bases between them. There are 15 residues in the CDR3. The germline gives CDR1 PRHDT, CDR2 FYEKMQ (reference sequence). CDR3 amino acids: CASKPGQIMNTEAFF. In nucleotides, the CDR3 is TGTGCCAGCAAACCCGGCCAAATTATGAACACTGAAGCTTTCTTT.

V gene TRBV6-1 combines with J gene TRBJ1-1, with TRBD1 identical over 7 bases. This CDR3 contains 13 residues. V shed 8 bases, J shed 6 bases, and the junction held 9 bases outside the gene matches. CDR1 and CDR2 (germline): MNHNS, SASEGT. The CDR3 is CASEDTGVAEAFF. The CDR3 nucleotides read TGTGCCAGCGAAGATACAGGGGTCGCTGAAGCTTTCTTT.

This clonotype was observed at least ten times. The chain joins TRBV20-1 to TRBJ1-2; D might be TRBD1 (5 bases). This CDR3 has 15 amino acids. Trimming took off 0 bases at V and 4 bases at J, with 15 bases between the two ends. The germline CDR1 and CDR2 sequences are DFQATT and SNEGSKA (reference sequence). This CDR3 reads CSARDRGGLGYGYTF. In DNA form, the CDR3 reads TGCAGTGCTAGAGATCGTGGGGGATTGGGCTATGGCTACACCTTC.

V gene TRBV7-9 combines with J gene TRBJ2-3; no firm D call. The CDR3 has 12 residues. Trimming took off 4 bases at V and 9 bases at J, with 11 bases between the two ends. The germline V gene encodes CDR1 SEHNR and CDR2 FQNEAQ (reference sequence). The DNA of the CDR3 is TGTGCCAGCAGCTCCGGGTTGGAGACGCAGTATTTT. Protein: CASSSGLETQYF.

This clonotype was seen at least ten times. The chain combines TRBV7-2 with TRBJ2-3, with D maybe TRBD2 (6 bases). The CDR3 loop spans 16 amino acids. The germline V gene has CDR1 SGHTA and CDR2 FQGNSA. Trimming took 1 base from V and 4 from J, leaving 15 bases between them. The CDR3, as DNA: TGTGCCAGCAGCTTAGGTGCATGGGGGGAGTCAGATACGCAGTATTTT. Protein sequence: CASSLGAWGESDTQYF.

This clonotype showed up many times. This chain joins TRBV6-2 or TRBV6-3 and TRBJ2-2; unclear D gene. Trimming cost V 3 bases and J 3 bases, with 17 bases left between them. CDR3 size: 17 residues. Germline CDR1 is MNHEY and CDR2 is SVGEGT. This CDR3 reads CASSYGAVWRYTGELFF. The CDR3 nucleotides are TGTGCCAGCAGTTATGGAGCCGTGTGGCGGTACACCGGGGAGCTGTTTTTT.

There are many counts of this clonotype. The gene calls are TRBV20-1 and TRBJ1-1, with 8 bases identical to TRBD1. The V segment lost 7 bases and the J segment 3 bases; nucleotides outside the gene matches: 4. Germline CDR1 is DFQATT and CDR2 is SNEGSKA (reference sequence). CDR3 size: 12 residues. CDR3: CSGTTGDTEAFF. CDR3 nucleotide sequence: TGCAGTGGAACGACAGGGGACACTGAAGCTTTCTTT.

This clonotype was counted many times. This chain joins TRBV3-1 and TRBJ1-6, with D possibly matching TRBD1 (5 bases). Germline V gene sequence: CDR1 LGHDT, CDR2 YNNKEL (reference sequence). The CDR3 is made up of 14 amino acids. V lost 3 bases, J lost 8 bases, and 11 bases lay in between. The DNA of the CDR3 is TGTGCCAGCAGCCACAGGGATCGTGATTCACCCCTCCACTTT. As protein: CASSHRDRDSPLHF.

The rearrangement links TRBV19 to TRBJ2-7, with a weak D call TRBD2 (7 bases). The V and J ends lost 3 bases and 0 bases respectively, with 9 bases between them. Germline values: CDR1 LNHDA, CDR2 SQIVND (reference sequence). CDR3 length: 14 residues. The CDR3, as DNA: TGTGCCAGTAGTATGGCGGGGGCCTCCTACGAGCAGTACTTC. Encoded protein: CASSMAGASYEQYF.